A single sample is the source of the 2 T cell receptor beta chains below, sequenced in a study of cytomegalovirus exposure and HLA in healthy donors. Primers: 60 Vbeta forward and 13 Jbeta reverse. Sequencing used immunoSEQ multiplex PCR; TCRdb keeps in-frame clones, though not all of them. The sample holds 90,000 to 120,000 clones; 65% to 75% are singletons and the top ten take more than 4.5%. Specimen: PBMCs. The receptor source for this set is a woman under 30 in good health and CMV-seropositive.

The rearrangement links TRBV5-1 to TRBJ2-5; 11 bases are shared with TRBD2. This CDR3 has 15 amino acids. CDR1 SGHRS and CDR2 YFSETQ come from the germline V gene. V lost 1 base and J lost 5; bases outside the gene matches: 4. DNA of the CDR3: TGCGCCAGCAGCTTGACTAGCGGGAGTGGGGAGACCCAGTACTTC. Translating it yields CASSLTSGSGETQYF.

This clone was seen once. The rearrangement joins TRBV27 to TRBJ2-7, with 10 bases fitting TRBD1. The CDR3 contains 15 residues. Germline assignment: CDR1 MNHEY and CDR2 SMNVEV (reference sequence). Germline trimming cut 1 base from V and 7 bases from J; bases unmatched to any gene: 7. The CDR3 is CASSLFRDRGSEQYF. CDR3 nucleotide sequence: TGTGCCAGCAGTTTATTCCGGGACAGGGGATCTGAGCAGTACTTC.